This T cell receptor beta chain was sequenced in a study of vaccination and CD4 T cells after COVID-19. About the study: Drawing of post-COVID samples took place a median 101 days after diagnosis (range 35 to 161).

This clonotype is medium-sized. Its antigen remains unknown. This sample's treatment: approximately 9-day PBMC culture with coronavirus spike peptide pools or control peptides (ViraFEST assay). Positive PCR dates covered March to December 2020, before US Alpha, Beta and Delta variants. A negative selection step was used to isolate CD4+ T cells once culture had run for around 10 days. Cultured CD4+ T-cell DNA underwent Oncomine TCR Beta short-read sequencing. Each CDR3 protein gets one entry after TCRdb re-called the PCR reads with MiXCR. The sample lists about 11,000 distinct CDR3 sequences, about 45% seen once, with 29% in the top ten. The CDR3 is made up of 17 amino acids. Per the germline V gene, CDR1 is SNHLY and CDR2 is FYNNEI. The V and J ends lost 7 bases and 11 bases respectively, with 30 bases between them. General study results and limits: Relatively few convalescent patients and no early post-infection timepoints were analyzed.

The chain uses TRBV2 and TRBJ1-5; D is undetermined. The sequencing input was CD4+ T cells from blood, cultured in vitro. The receptor was derived from a human donor who had recovered from COVID-19. CDR3: CASINLLGRAFFFAQHF. In DNA form, the CDR3 reads TGTGCCAGCATTAACCTTTTGGGCCGAGCATTTTTCTTCGCCCAGCATTTT.